The source of this T cell receptor beta chain is a study of cytomegalovirus exposure and HLA in healthy donors. Study-wide findings and caveats: For most TCR beta V segments, an earlier analysis put the productive rate at about 87% or about 30% of the time. There were reportedly fewer N-insertions in an Asian-associated ancestry cluster than the approximately 600-donor mean, in a later analysis. For TCR beta chains, V- and J-gene trimming was later linked to a missense DCLRE1C variant. Presence/absence analyses rested on an assumption that sequencing depth was roughly uniform across donors.

The primer mix had 60 Vbeta and 13 Jbeta primers. Method: immunoSEQ multiplex PCR; TCRdb's copy keeps in-frame clones and lacks some. The sample carries some 120,000 clones, 70% to 75% recorded once. The CDR3 spans 17 residues. CDR1 and CDR2 from the germline V gene are LGHNT and FRNRAP. V lost 0 bases to trimming and J lost 8 bases, with 20 bases between them. Comments on this clone: Its target is not known.

Material: PBMCs. This rearrangement joins TRBV12-5 to TRBJ1-3; D gene unclear. The clonotype originates from a woman in her thirties or forties in good health and CMV-seropositive. The CDR3 loop is CASGLVQSRIIPDTIYF. In DNA, the CDR3 is TGTGCTAGTGGTTTGGTACAGAGTAGAATCATCCCGGACACCATATATTTT.